The T cell receptor beta chain under discussion was sequenced for a study of tumor-infiltrating lymphocytes in primary liver carcinoma. Study-wide points: Roughly 7.5-25% of top clones, and no more, occurred in all five tumor regions.

TCR beta cDNA was prepared out of roughly 520 ng total RNA by means of a constant-region primer. Three nested multiplex PCR rounds of slightly modified ARM-PCR generated TCR beta libraries. TCRdb independently ran MiXCR on the multiplex PCR reads; one entry per CDR3 protein. The sample carries 44,000 or so distinct CDR3 sequences, just over 70% recorded once. On this clonotype itself: Its cognate antigen is unknown. This may stem from a read error, because a much larger clone lies one nucleotide away.

Between roughly 20 and 30 mg of unsorted bulk tissue served as the source from which RNA and DNA were co-extracted. This TCR came from a man aged 35-49 years with primary liver carcinoma and hepatitis B virus infection. The sequencing input was liver tumor tissue from sampling region 5. Stated subset: tumor region T5, tumor centre.

The CDR3 nucleotides are TGTGTCTGGAGGATTACAGGGGTATGGGGCTACACCTTC. Amino acids: CVWRITGVWGYTF. V usage is TRBV30 and J usage is TRBJ1-2; 7 bases map to TRBD1. This CDR3 comprises 13 residues. CDR1 is GTSNPN, CDR2 SVGIG, per germline (reference sequence).